What follows is one T cell receptor (beta chain) and its context. Produced via immunoSEQ multiplex PCR; TCRdb's table is partial and in-frame only. This table has about 240,000 clones, about 86% appearing once. The entry originates in a study of cytomegalovirus exposure and HLA in healthy donors. The CDR3 spans 14 residues. CDR1 is MNHNS and CDR2 is SASEGT in the germline V gene. V was trimmed by 4 bases and J by 9 bases, leaving 16 bases between them. Sequencing was performed on PBMCs. The chain is built from TRBV6-1 and TRBJ1-3, with D hard to call. The sequence was collected from a man aged 18 to 29 in good health and CMV-seronegative. Here the CDR3 reads CASSASGGKSTIYF. The CDR3 DNA follows: TGTGCCAGCAGTGCGTCCGGAGGAAAGAGCACCATATATTTT.